The TCR beta chain under discussion was sequenced for a study of cytomegalovirus exposure and HLA in healthy donors (dated by TCRdb to between 2016 and 2019). The study in broad terms: An earlier analysis of approximately 640 of the donors reported roughly 300 Gb of sequence data and 100 million to 140 million unique TCR beta sequences from approximately 180 million T cells. Roughly 300 gigabases of sequencing data and about 92 million unique TCR sequences made up an early release that covered fewer than 650 HLA-typed donors. Among the 398 genotyped donors, 75% to 90% belonged to the genetic ancestry cluster associated with self-reported Caucasian donors. The aim of the study was to test whether cataloging public T cell receptors could identify signatures of past pathogen exposure. The study used immunosequencing to profile the T cell repertoires of hundreds of subjects and linked those repertoires to cytomegalovirus serostatus. Besides the first cohort of 500 to 700 subjects, a separate validation cohort made up of 90 to 150 different subjects was used. To predict cytomegalovirus infection status, the study brought together high-throughput TCR immunosequencing, statistical association of individual TCRs with disease status, and machine learning. A later analysis re-analyzed previously published TCR beta repertoires from 666 donors and added high-resolution HLA genotyping to study TCR occurrence patterns. Rather than drawing on any new phenotypic data, the later analysis identified candidate immune exposures from TCR beta sequences and the way those sequences occurred across donors. In an earlier analysis of 550 to 700 of the donors, high-throughput TCR beta sequencing was used to judge whether each TCR beta V gene segment behaved as functional or pseudogenic. Donor age, sex, ethnicity and CMV serostatus were compiled together with the repertoire data. In a later genetic analysis, genome-wide SNP genotypes for 398 of the 666 donors were used, and that subset was treated as a discovery cohort. Every repertoire in the discovery cohort had been generated on one and the same sequencing platform. Class I and class II HLA loci were covered by the typing at four-digit resolution. The number of donors typed differed by locus, with about 629-630 for A, B, C, DRB1 and DQB1, around 560 for DQA1, 600 to 610 for DPA1, and some 450 for DPB1. About five DR-DQ haplotypes were treated as single units for association and clustering because of strong linkage in the cohort. Among roughly 400 genotyped donors of the cohort, an average of roughly 230,000 unique TCR beta nucleotide sequences was sequenced per donor, of which about 18% were non-productive.

For this clone: This receptor's antigen is unknown. No quality values exist for individual bases; no much larger clone is one base distant.

What the study reported, not specific to this receptor: Because HLA typing was missing for some donors at each locus, association tests included only the typed subset. In the study, approximately 150 TCR beta chains were listed as associated with cytomegalovirus. In a later analysis, HLA-associated TCR beta chains were found to be more clonally expanded and to have lower generation probabilities than equally common non-associated chains. While some public TCRs were present in many individuals, most TCR sequences turned up only very rarely across donors. When HLA alleles, especially DR and DQ, strongly co-occurred, TCR associations were difficult to assign to individual alleles. A later analysis associated 16,951 TCR beta sequences with specific HLA alleles at a false discovery rate of 0.05. Linkage disequilibrium might explain the correlated functional status among segregating V segments, but an unknown experimental factor could not be ruled out. In an earlier analysis of approximately 590 of the donors, most TCR beta V segments were observed in productive rearrangements about 87% or about 30% of the time, broadly matching IMGT annotations. A further reported finding was that TCR beta sequences accurately predicted the HLA-A and HLA-B alleles for most subjects in the first cohort. Immune exposure information for the cohort was limited to CMV serostatus. The sequencing pipeline was judged likely to have produced a cluster of highly shared sequence variants as a technical artifact. Around 16 rarely observed V segments, including chromosome 9 orphons, were excluded from the earlier analysis of approximately 500 of the donors because counts were too low. In a later analysis, the rate of TCR association differed among HLA loci, with DRB1 alleles having the most associated TCRs and HLA-C alleles having the fewest. Presence/absence analyses assumed roughly uniform sequencing depth across donors, an assumption that may not hold. A few of the identified cytomegalovirus-associated TCR beta chains were confirmed in vitro to be specific for cytomegalovirus antigens. In a later genetic analysis, fewer N-insertions in productive TCRs were reported among donors in an Asian-associated ancestry cluster than the approximately 710-donor mean. The authors suggested that the approach could potentially be generalized to other disease states and immunological phenotypes. Most CMV-associated TCR beta chains appeared to be HLA-restricted in a later analysis, and the HLA associations seemed to be driven largely by CMV exposure. In a later analysis, several top co-occurrence clusters were reported to appear linked to parvovirus B19, influenza, CMV and Epstein-Barr virus. Some IMGT-functional V segments, including TRBV6-2 and TRBV6-3, could not be distinguished by the 87-base-pair reads and were therefore excluded. In this cohort, only TCR beta chains were sequenced, and detectable features were limited by the absence of alpha or paired-chain data. In a later genetic analysis, a missense DCLRE1C variant was associated with V-gene and J-gene trimming of TCR beta chains, and the association was replicated in an independent cohort. The classifier was reported to diagnose cytomegalovirus status with high specificity and sensitivity in both the original and validation cohorts.

The cohort comprised fewer than 750 healthy bone marrow donors. All cohort members were sampled while nominally healthy, although unrecorded immune exposures were likely present. The donor tested CMV seronegative, placing the donor among the 350 or so seronegative members of the cohort. Each donor provided a peripheral blood sample, and peripheral blood mononuclear cells were used for TCR beta sequencing. Genomic DNA was extracted from the blood cell samples with the Qiagen DNeasy Blood Extraction Kit. Library generation was performed with the immunoSEQ multiplex PCR assay. A mixture of 60 forward primers for TCR Vbeta segments and 13 reverse primers for TCR Jbeta segments was used in the multiplex PCR. Amplification of the CDR3 region of rearranged TCR beta genes was performed with a multiplex PCR assay on genomic DNA. The amplified TCR beta libraries were sequenced on the Illumina HiSeq System as 87-base-pair reads. Under the source paper's analysis protocol: A later analysis tallied roughly 80 million unique TCR beta chains across the 666 repertoires, and some 10 million of those chains were shared by two or more donors. A nearest-neighbor algorithm error-corrected the raw reads and collapsed the reads into unique sequences, merging closely related sequences to remove PCR and sequencing errors. CDR3 sequences were aligned to IMGT reference sequences to assign V, D and J gene segments. For a sequence to be retained, a match of at least six nucleotides was required to both a V gene segment and a J gene segment. Rearrangements were classified as productive when the CDR3 lacked stop codons and remained in frame with V and J, and all other rearrangements were classified as non-productive. CDR3 was defined by IMGT convention, running from the second conserved V-encoded cysteine to the conserved J-encoded phenylalanine. In an earlier analysis of some 550 of the donors, sequences lacking an unambiguous match to a single V gene segment were excluded. An earlier analysis of several hundred of the donors called V segments functional above 56.7% productive rearrangements and segregating when the between-donor standard deviation exceeded 5%. A statistical classification framework was developed to diagnose cytomegalovirus status using the catalog of TCR beta chain sequences. V and J gene assignment, in a later analysis, came from comparing TCR nucleotide sequences with IMGT/GENE-DB human TR gene sequences. The TCRdist pipeline was used in a later analysis to assign CDR3 sequences and most-parsimonious VDJ recombination scenarios. In a later analysis, each TCR beta chain was defined by its CDR3 amino acid sequence together with its V-gene family, and reads without a unique V-gene family were excluded. To address suspected cross-contamination and a sequencing artifact, a later analysis removed over 500 highly shared, low-generation-probability nucleotide sequences. In a later analysis, a clonal expansion index for each public chain was calculated from normalized within-repertoire ranks of inferred template counts. In a later analysis, generation probabilities were computed with a VDJ recombination model fitted to out-of-frame rearrangements, and the resulting probabilities were checked against IGoR. Hypergeometric tests were used in a later analysis to score TCR-TCR, TCR-HLA and TCR-CMV co-occurrence, with a repertoire-size bias correction applied to the TCR pairs. A later analysis estimated false discovery rates by permuting HLA or CMV assignments 20 times. A later analysis grouped co-occurring TCRs with DBSCAN, adding TCRdist sequence similarity when clustering within HLA-allele-positive subsets. Repertoires with fewer than 30,000 or more than 120,000 public chains, plus five repertoires with anomalous nucleotide sharing, were excluded from co-occurrence clustering. TCRdb took over this immuneACCESS table, retaining in-frame rearrangements with V and J assigned. Such tables are incomplete; in checked studies, under half of the missing clones stem from an unresolved V gene, and the remainder is unexplained. Clone size and V and J calls were adopted from that table, with D and trimming inferred from the DNA. The sample includes about 160,000 clones, with about 71% observed a single time. The ten largest account for over 2.5% of the sample.

V lost 5 bases and J lost 3 bases; the stretch between them is 7 bases long. CDR1 and CDR2 were assigned from the germline V gene (reference sequence) as DFQATT and SNEGSKA. Counted from cysteine to phenylalanine, this CDR3 has 11 amino acids. The only DNA kept is the CDR3, 33 bases in frame from the first base. The sample taken for sequencing was PBMCs. This chain is built from TRBV20-1 and TRBJ1-2; there is no confident call for the D gene. This TCR derives from a woman in her twenties or thirties in good health and CMV-seronegative. The CDR3 sequence is CSASQDYGYTF. In nucleotides, the sequence is TGCAGTGCTTCCCAGGACTATGGCTACACCTTC.